This T cell receptor (beta chain) is from a study of shared clonotypes between healthy human individuals. Whole-study context: A couple of female and three male donors aged 18 to 49 were enrolled. Findings and limits, study-wide: Roughly 5% of naive CD4 clonotypes were shared across several donors. An anticipated effect of sequencing depth on clonotype sharing among donors was recognized.

Libraries were prepared by immunoSEQ multiplex PCR; TCRdb keeps only in-frame clonotypes and omits some of them. The sample lists over a million clones; about 76% were seen once. CDR3 length equals 16 residues. V gave up 4 bases and J gave up 8 bases, with 21 bases separating them. In germline, CDR1 is SGHRS, CDR2 YFSETQ. Comments on this clone: What it binds is not known.

Researchers partitioned CD4+ cells into CD45RA+ naive and CD45RA-negative memory subsets. The origin of this receptor is a man between 18 and 29 years old in good health. The chain couples TRBV5-1 to TRBJ1-4, with a weak D call TRBD1 (5 bases). Sequenced input: memory CD4+ T cells sorted from blood. Noted subset: CD45RA-negative fraction. The CDR3 sequence: CASSRSVEGAREKLFF. CDR3 in DNA: TGCGCCAGCAGCCGATCGGTAGAAGGGGCGCGGGAAAAACTGTTTTTT.